The source of this T cell receptor beta chain is a study of OX40 agonist ivuxolimab in advanced cancers. The wider study: Patients took ivuxolimab, an agonistic anti-OX40 (CD134) antibody.

Profiled with immunoSEQ multiplex PCR; TCRdb holds only in-frame clones, not every one. The top ten hold about 4.7% of the sample, which has around 56,000 clones, approximately 83% seen once. Autoimmune disease history or systemic immunosuppression led to patients being barred. This CDR3 comprises 15 residues. V was trimmed by 3 bases and J by 2 bases, leaving 12 bases between them. Germline V CDR1 and CDR2: SGHDT, YYEEEE. The V call is TRBV5-6, the J call TRBJ1-3; D is undetermined. The receptor's source is an adult with an advanced solid tumor such as melanoma, head and neck, liver or kidney cancer. The source was CD4+ or CD8+ T cells sorted from blood, collected in a trial of the OX40 agonist ivuxolimab. CDR3 sequence (DNA): TGTGCCAGCAGCTATCAGATTAGCACTGGAAACACCATATATTTT. It is translated as CASSYQISTGNTIYF.